What follows are 13 T cell receptor beta chains derived from one specimen sequenced in a study of shared clonotypes between healthy human individuals. Repertoires were generated with immunoSEQ multiplex PCR, while TCRdb's copy carries only in-frame clones and drops some. The sample has around 1.6 million clones, 95% to 99% seen once. The sample taken for sequencing was naive CD4+ T cells sorted from blood. Described subset: CD45RA+ positively selected. The receptors derive from a man aged 25 to 45 in good health.

The rearrangement joins TRBV10-2 to TRBJ1-2, with D unresolved. Germline V CDR1 and CDR2: WSHSY, SAAADI. The CDR3 runs to 12 residues. Trimming left V 2 bases short and J 8 bases short, with 9 bases between. CDR3 region: CASSETRGGYTF. As DNA, the CDR3 is TGCGCCAGCAGTGAGACCCGGGGAGGCTACACCTTC.

The chain carries TRBV18 and TRBJ1-1; 7 bases fit TRBD1. Trimming removed 5 bases from V and 4 bases from J; junction bases left unmatched: 13. The CDR3 runs 16 residues. The germline gives CDR1 KGHSH, CDR2 LQKENI. The CDR3 sequence: CASSNADHRGGTEAFF. CDR3 coding DNA: TGTGCCAGCTCAAACGCGGATCACAGGGGAGGCACTGAAGCTTTCTTT.

The sample holds one count of this clone. This rearrangement joins TRBV2 to TRBJ2-7; TRBD1 matches 8 bases. Germline V gives CDR1 SNHLY, CDR2 FYNNEI. J was trimmed by 9 bases and V by 11 bases; bases with no gene match: 15. This CDR3 has 13 amino acids. The CDR3 region is CAGHSQGALGQYF. CDR3 coding DNA: TGTGCCGGTCATAGCCAGGGGGCCTTAGGGCAGTACTTC.

The chain couples TRBV11-2 to TRBJ2-3; D ambiguous. Germline V gene lookup returns CDR1 SGHAT and CDR2 FQNNGV. V lost 1 base to trimming and J lost 6 bases, with 11 bases between them. The CDR3 is 14 residues long. The CDR3 here is CASSLVARPDTQYF. The CDR3 region has the DNA TGTGCCAGCAGCTTAGTGGCTAGACCGGATACGCAGTATTTT.

This clone showed up just once. The chain couples TRBV27 to TRBJ2-7; D gene uncertain. Germline V gene lookup returns CDR1 MNHEY and CDR2 SMNVEV (reference sequence). The CDR3 loop spans 16 amino acids. Trimming removed 4 bases at V and 1 base at J, with 17 bases between. CDR3 coding DNA: TGTGCCAGCAGTTCCCCCGCCATGGACGGGTCCTACGAGCAGTACTTC. Translated: CASSSPAMDGSYEQYF.

V usage is TRBV14 and J usage is TRBJ1-3; unclear D gene. The CDR3 length is 16 residues. Looked up from germline, CDR1 is SGHDN and CDR2 is FVKESK. V was clipped by 4 bases and J by 4 bases, with 17 bases between them. The CDR3 loop is CASSLRRGVRGNTIYF. CDR3 DNA: TGTGCCAGCAGCCTCCGGCGGGGTGTGAGGGGAAACACCATATATTTT.

The J gene is TRBJ1-4, the V gene TRBV5-6; D might be TRBD1 (6 bases). CDR3 length equals 13 residues. Germline CDR1 is SGHDT and CDR2 is YYEEEE. Trimming removed 0 bases at V and 8 bases at J, with 8 bases between. CDR3 residues: CASSLDRVEKLFF. CDR3 nucleotides: TGTGCCAGCAGCTTGGACAGGGTCGAAAAACTGTTTTTT.

The rearrangement uses TRBV15 and TRBJ1-2, with no clear D. This CDR3 has 13 amino acids. Germline V gene data show CDR1 as LNHNV and CDR2 as YYDKDF (reference sequence). V was pared by 3 bases and J by 7 bases, with 12 bases between. The CDR3 DNA follows: TGTGCCACCAGCAGGTACAAAGAAGCTGGCTACACCTTC. Its protein product is CATSRYKEAGYTF.

This sequence joins TRBV2 and TRBJ2-7; D perhaps matches TRBD2 (6 bases). Germline V gene lookup returns CDR1 SNHLY and CDR2 FYNNEI. The CDR3 covers 17 residues. The germline V and J ends were trimmed by 6 bases and 4 bases, with 25 bases remaining between them. For the CDR3, the DNA is TGTGCCAGCAGCTCGATAGATAGAAGGGACTTCAAGTACGAGCAGTACTTC. Its protein is CASSSIDRRDFKYEQYF. The full variable domain, with the rest looked up from reference TRBV2 and TRBJ2-7, is EPEVTQTPSHQVTQMGQEVILRCVPISNHLYFYWYRQILGQKVEFLVSFYNNEISEKSEIFDDQFSVERPDGSNFTLKIRSTKLEDSAMYFCASSSIDRRDFKYEQYFGPGTRLTVT.

As for this clone: This same CDR3 is encoded by further DNA sequences in the sample. This chain uses TRBV18 with TRBJ2-1; 11 positions match TRBD2. The CDR3 loop spans 16 amino acids. Germline assignment: CDR1 KGHSH and CDR2 LQKENI. After removal of 0 bases from V and 3 bases from J, the junction contained 1 base not matched to a gene. CDR3 sequence: CASSPPGLADYNEQFF. CDR3 nucleotide sequence: TGTGCCAGCTCACCACCGGGACTAGCGGACTACAATGAGCAGTTCTTC. The full variable domain, in which reference TRBV18 and TRBJ2-1 provide the parts outside the CDR3, is NAGVMQNPRHLVRRRGQEARLRCSPMKGHSHVYWYRQLPEEGLKFMVYLQKENIIDESGMPKERFSAEFPKEGPSILRIQQVVRGDSAAYFCASSPPGLADYNEQFFGPGTRLTVL.

The V and J genes are TRBV28 and TRBJ1-5; 7 bases align to TRBD1. With 6 bases clipped from V and 2 bases from J, the junction kept 16 bases outside the gene matches. CDR3 length: 18 amino acids. CDR1 MDHEN and CDR2 SYDVKM come from the germline V gene. CDR3 DNA sequence: TGTGCCAGCAGGGGTTTCGACCGGACAGGAATGGGCAATCAGCCCCAGCATTTT. Its translation: CASRGFDRTGMGNQPQHF.

The chain joins TRBV6-6 to TRBJ1-4; D ambiguous. Deletions cut 10 bases from V and 8 bases from J, with 14 bases between. Looked up from germline, CDR1 is MNHNY and CDR2 is SVGAGI (reference sequence). This CDR3 is 12 amino acids long. The DNA for the CDR3 is TGTGCCACCGCGTCAGGTGGGGAAAAACTGTTTTTT. This encodes CATASGGEKLFF.

The V gene is TRBV18, the J gene TRBJ1-1; D is unclear. The germline gives CDR1 KGHSH, CDR2 LQKENI. The CDR3 spans 16 residues. The V end was cut by 2 bases, the J end by 1 base, with 14 bases between. The CDR3 coding sequence is TGTGCCAGCTCACCAGATAGGGTCCAGTGGAACACTGAAGCTTTCTTT. It is translated as CASSPDRVQWNTEAFF.